The table lists the clone carrying this T cell receptor beta chain with many counts. Its antigen is undetermined. The data belong to a study of human T cells and chemical hapten exposure. General study results and limits: In comparison with controls, expanded TCRs gave rise to a significantly larger number of large CDR3 similarity clusters.

Documented time point: pre-sensitization, week 0. Treatment meaning: therapeutic diphenylcyclopropenone sensitization with weekly scalp DPC. RNA extraction used unfractionated whole blood as the source of total RNA. Alopecia patients, 18 to 70 years old and DPC-suitable, served as donors. The library put unique molecular identifiers onto individual cDNA molecules. MiXCR was run by TCRdb on the RACE reads, yielding one entry per CDR3 protein. Altogether approximately 50,000 distinct CDR3 sequences are present, about 9.6% being singletons, with the ten largest covering 8.5% to 10%. Trimming left V 5 bases short and J 4 bases short, with 12 bases between. There are 14 residues in the CDR3. Germline values: CDR1 SGHTA, CDR2 FQGNSA.

The sample here was whole blood, taken in connection with sensitization to the hapten diphenylcyclopropenone (DPC). The receptor comes from a woman aged 30 to 39 with alopecia areata. Some clones in this sample may be carry-over from other donors' samples. The J gene is TRBJ2-1, the V gene TRBV7-2; possibly TRBD2 for D (5 bases). For the CDR3, the DNA is TGTGCCAGCAGCCACGGACTCCGGTACAATGAGCAGTTCTTC. Translating gives CASSHGLRYNEQFF.